This T cell receptor beta chain was observed in a study of cytomegalovirus exposure and HLA in healthy donors. The CDR3 runs to 14 residues. Per the germline V gene, CDR1 is MNHNS and CDR2 is SASEGT. V was pared by 6 bases and J by 1 base, with 6 bases of the junction left unmatched. Sequencing used immunoSEQ multiplex PCR; TCRdb keeps in-frame clones, though not all of them. The table records more than 100,000 clones, roughly 88% of them present only once. This chain links TRBV6-1 with TRBJ2-7; 7 positions agree with TRBD2. This receptor was identified in a woman younger than 30 in good health and CMV-seropositive. The sequenced sample consisted of PBMCs. The CDR3 loop reads CASSRRAGSYEQYF. The CDR3 region has the DNA TGTGCCAGCAGCAGAAGAGCGGGGTCCTACGAGCAGTACTTC.